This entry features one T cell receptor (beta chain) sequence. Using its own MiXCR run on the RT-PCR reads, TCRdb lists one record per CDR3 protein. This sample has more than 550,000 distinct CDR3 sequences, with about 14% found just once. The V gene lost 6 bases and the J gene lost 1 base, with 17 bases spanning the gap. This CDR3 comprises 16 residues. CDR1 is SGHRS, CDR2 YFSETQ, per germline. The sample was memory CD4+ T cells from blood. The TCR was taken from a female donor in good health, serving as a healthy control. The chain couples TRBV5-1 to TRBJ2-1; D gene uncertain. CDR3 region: CASTPFGAASYNEQFF. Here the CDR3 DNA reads TGCGCCAGCACCCCTTTTGGTGCGGCTTCCTACAATGAGCAGTTCTTC.